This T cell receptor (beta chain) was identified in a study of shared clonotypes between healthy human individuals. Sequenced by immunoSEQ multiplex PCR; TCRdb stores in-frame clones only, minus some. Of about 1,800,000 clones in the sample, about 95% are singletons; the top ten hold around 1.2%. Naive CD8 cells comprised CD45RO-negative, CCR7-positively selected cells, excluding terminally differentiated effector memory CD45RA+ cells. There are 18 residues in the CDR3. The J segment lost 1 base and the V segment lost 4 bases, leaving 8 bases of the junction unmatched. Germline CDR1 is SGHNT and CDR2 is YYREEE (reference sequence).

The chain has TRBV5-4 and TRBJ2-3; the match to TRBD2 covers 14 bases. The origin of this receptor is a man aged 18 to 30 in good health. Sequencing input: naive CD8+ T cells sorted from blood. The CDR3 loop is CASSVGTSGSGGTDTQYF. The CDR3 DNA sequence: TGTGCCAGCAGCGTCGGGACTAGCGGGAGTGGGGGCACAGATACGCAGTATTTT.